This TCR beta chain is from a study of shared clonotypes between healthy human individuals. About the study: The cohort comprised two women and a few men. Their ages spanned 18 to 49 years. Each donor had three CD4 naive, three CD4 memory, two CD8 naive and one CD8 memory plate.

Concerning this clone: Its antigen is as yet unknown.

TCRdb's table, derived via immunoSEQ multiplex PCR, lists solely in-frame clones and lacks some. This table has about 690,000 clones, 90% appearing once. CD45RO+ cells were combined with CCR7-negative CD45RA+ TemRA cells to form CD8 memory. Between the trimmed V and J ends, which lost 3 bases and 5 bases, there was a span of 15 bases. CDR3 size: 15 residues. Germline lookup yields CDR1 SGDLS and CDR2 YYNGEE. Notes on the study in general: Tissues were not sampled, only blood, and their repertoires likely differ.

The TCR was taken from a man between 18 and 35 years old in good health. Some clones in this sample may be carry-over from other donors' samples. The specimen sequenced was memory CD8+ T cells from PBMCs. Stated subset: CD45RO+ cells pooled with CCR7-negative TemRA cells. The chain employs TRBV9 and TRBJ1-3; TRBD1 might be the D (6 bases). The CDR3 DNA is TGTGCCAGCAGCGAAAGCGGGGGGCTTCGAAACACCATATATTTT. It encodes CASSESGGLRNTIYF.